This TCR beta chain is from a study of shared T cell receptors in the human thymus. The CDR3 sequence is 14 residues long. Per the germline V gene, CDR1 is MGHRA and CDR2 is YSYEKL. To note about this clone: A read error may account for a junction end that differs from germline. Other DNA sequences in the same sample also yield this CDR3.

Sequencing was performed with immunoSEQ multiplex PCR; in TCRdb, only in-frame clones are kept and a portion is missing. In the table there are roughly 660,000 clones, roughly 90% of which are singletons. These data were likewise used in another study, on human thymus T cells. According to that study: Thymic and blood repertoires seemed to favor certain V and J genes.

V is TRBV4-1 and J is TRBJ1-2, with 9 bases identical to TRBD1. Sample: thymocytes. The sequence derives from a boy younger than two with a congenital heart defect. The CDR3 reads CASSNGQGRNGYTF. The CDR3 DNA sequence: TGCGCCAGCAGCAACGGACAGGGGAGGAATGGTTACACCTTC.